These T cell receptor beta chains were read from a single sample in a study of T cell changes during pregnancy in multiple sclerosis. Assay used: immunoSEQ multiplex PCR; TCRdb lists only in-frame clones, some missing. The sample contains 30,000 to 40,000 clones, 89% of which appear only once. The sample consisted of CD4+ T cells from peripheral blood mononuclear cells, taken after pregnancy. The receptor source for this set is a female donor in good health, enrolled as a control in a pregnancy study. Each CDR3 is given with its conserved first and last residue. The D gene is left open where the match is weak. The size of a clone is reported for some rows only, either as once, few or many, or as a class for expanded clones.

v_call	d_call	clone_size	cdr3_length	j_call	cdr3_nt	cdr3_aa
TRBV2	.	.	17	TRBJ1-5	TGTGCCAGCAGTGGGGCCCGGGGAGGGGCGGAGGATCAGCCCCAGCATTTT	CASSGARGGAEDQPQHF
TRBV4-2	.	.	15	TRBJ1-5	TGTGCCAGCAGCCAAGGGGCGGGTAGCAATCAGCCCCAGCATTTT	CASSQGAGSNQPQHF
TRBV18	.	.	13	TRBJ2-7	TGTGCCAGCTCGCCCGGAGGTGGGAACGAGCAGTACTTC	CASSPGGGNEQYF
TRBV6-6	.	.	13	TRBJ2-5	TGTGCCAGCAGTTATCAGTACCAAGAGACCCAGTACTTC	CASSYQYQETQYF
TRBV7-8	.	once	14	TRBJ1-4	TGTGCCAGCAGCTTAACGACAGGCCGAGAAAAACTGTTTTTT	CASSLTTGREKLFF
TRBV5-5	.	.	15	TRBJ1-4	TGTGCCAGCAGCTTGCGTGTTACAGTAAATGAAAAACTGTTTTTT	CASSLRVTVNEKLFF
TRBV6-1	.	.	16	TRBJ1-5	TGTGCCAGCAGTGAAGTTGGGGAGAAGAGCAATCAGCCCCAGCATTTT	CASSEVGEKSNQPQHF
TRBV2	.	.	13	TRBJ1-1	TGTGCCAGCAGTGAAATGGGGGAGGGAGTAGCTTTCTTT	CASSEMGEGVAFF
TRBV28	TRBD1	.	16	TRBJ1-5	TGTGCCAGCAGCTCCGGACAGGGGGTTAACAATCAGCCCCAGCATTTT	CASSSGQGVNNQPQHF
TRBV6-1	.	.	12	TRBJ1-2	TGTGCCAGCAGTGAACTAAACTATGGCTACACCTTC	CASSELNYGYTF
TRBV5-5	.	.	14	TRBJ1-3	TGTGCCAGCAGCAACACAGGCCCTGGAAACACCATATATTTT	CASSNTGPGNTIYF
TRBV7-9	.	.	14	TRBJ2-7	TGTGCCAGCAGCTTGAGGGCAAGACCCTACGAGCAGTACTTC	CASSLRARPYEQYF
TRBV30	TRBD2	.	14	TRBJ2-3	TGTGCCTGGAACCCCGGGACTAGCTCAGATACGCAGTATTTT	CAWNPGTSSDTQYF
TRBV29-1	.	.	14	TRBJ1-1	TGCAGCGTTGAGGGCTCACTTATGAACACTGAAGCTTTCTTT	CSVEGSLMNTEAFF
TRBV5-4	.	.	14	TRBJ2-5	TGTGCCAGCAGCTCGGGAAGGGAGCAAGAGACCCAGTACTTC	CASSSGREQETQYF
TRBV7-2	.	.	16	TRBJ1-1	TGTGCCAGCAGCTTAGCGCGGGGTGTGGGGAACACTGAAGCTTTCTTT	CASSLARGVGNTEAFF
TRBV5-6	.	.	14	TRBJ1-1	TGTGCCAGCAGCGCGAAGGACAGGAACACTGAAGCTTTCTTT	CASSAKDRNTEAFF
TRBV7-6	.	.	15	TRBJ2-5	TGTGCCAGCAGCTTAGGTCAGGGGGGATCGGAGACCCAGTACTTC	CASSLGQGGSETQYF
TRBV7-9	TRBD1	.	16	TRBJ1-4	TGTGCCAGCAGCTTAGTTTTCGGGACAGACGTCGAAAAACTGTTTTTT	CASSLVFGTDVEKLFF